The next 10 T cell receptor beta chains were all read from a single sample in a study of T cell responses to AZD1222 COVID-19 vaccine. The data were produced by immunoSEQ multiplex PCR, yet TCRdb's version contains in-frame clones alone and is incomplete. Of more than 100,000 clones listed, over 85% are singletons. Here the sequenced sample was peripheral blood, taken on day 0 of AZD1222 vaccination. The receptors were sampled from an adult in good health.

CDR3 DNA: TGTGCCAGCAGTTTAGCGGGGGTCCAAGAGACCCAGTACTTC. It specifies CASSLAGVQETQYF. This chain joins TRBV7-3 and TRBJ2-5; 9 bases are shared with TRBD2. Germline V gene lookup returns CDR1 SGHTA and CDR2 FQGTGA. V shed 6 bases and J 1 base; nucleotides not matched to a gene: 3. CDR3 length equals 14 residues.

The genes are TRBV6-1 and TRBJ1-1; D gene uncertain. Germline V gene sequence: CDR1 MNHNS, CDR2 SASEGT. This CDR3 contains 13 residues. V was clipped by 1 base and J by 8 bases, with 11 bases between them. The CDR3 DNA reads TGTGCCAGCAGTGAAGATTTAGATATGGAAGCTTTCTTT. It encodes CASSEDLDMEAFF.

This chain links TRBV29-1 with TRBJ1-2, with 8 positions matching TRBD1. This CDR3 spans 10 amino acids. Looked up from germline, CDR1 is SQVTM and CDR2 is ANQGSEA. V was pared by 7 bases and J by 7 bases, with 2 bases of the junction left unmatched. The CDR3 spells CSAGTGGYTF. The CDR3 DNA reads TGCAGCGCCGGGACAGGTGGCTACACCTTC. Full variable domain (outside the CDR3, taken from reference TRBV29-1 and TRBJ1-2): SAVISQKPSRDICQRGTSLTIQCQVDSQVTMMFWYRQQPGQSLTLIATANQGSEATYESGFVIDKFPISRPNLTFSTLTVSNMSPEDSSIYLCSAGTGGYTFGSGTRLTVV.

CDR3 in amino acids: CASSPLAGSYNEQFF. CDR3 bases: TGTGCCAGCAGCCCCCTTGCGGGGTCCTACAATGAGCAGTTCTTC. This rearrangement joins TRBV4-2 to TRBJ2-1; TRBD2 is a possible D gene (6 bases). CDR1 is LGHNA and CDR2 is YNFKEQ in the germline V gene. The CDR3 is 15 amino acids. V lost 4 bases, J lost 1 base, and 11 bases lay in between.

The rearrangement joins TRBV10-2 to TRBJ2-2; D uncertain. This CDR3 contains 12 residues. Germline values: CDR1 WSHSY, CDR2 SAAADI. V lost 3 bases to trimming and J lost 7 bases, with 6 bases between them. This CDR3 reads CASSDVGGELFF. The DNA of the CDR3 is TGCGCCAGCAGTGATGTGGGCGGGGAGCTGTTTTTT.

J is TRBJ1-1 and V is TRBV29-1; 7 nucleotides agree with TRBD1. CDR3 length: 15 amino acids. Germline V lookup: CDR1 SQVTM, CDR2 ANQGSEA. The junction had 5 bases not matched to a gene; V was cut back by 0 bases and J by 1 base. CDR3 residues: CSVEDPTGANTEAFF. The DNA of the CDR3 is TGCAGCGTTGAAGACCCCACAGGGGCGAACACTGAAGCTTTCTTT.

This rearrangement joins TRBV5-1 to TRBJ1-1, with 7 positions matching TRBD1. V gave up 5 bases and J gave up 3 bases; unmatched junction bases: 7. Germline-derived CDR1 and CDR2 are SGHRS and YFSETQ. The CDR3 covers 14 residues. As DNA, the CDR3 is TGCGCCAGCAGTTCCGGGACAGAGTACACTGAAGCTTTCTTT. Protein sequence: CASSSGTEYTEAFF.

The chain recombines TRBV2 with TRBJ2-5, with D hard to call. The V end lost 7 bases, the J end lost 9 bases, and 9 bases lay between the germline ends. CDR1 SNHLY and CDR2 FYNNEI come from the germline V gene. This CDR3 has 10 residues. The CDR3 region is CASNDLPQYF. CDR3 nucleotide sequence: TGTGCCAGCAACGACCTCCCCCAGTACTTC.

CDR3 DNA sequence: TGCGCCAGCAGCTTGGGGGGAGAGGAGACCCAGTACTTC. This gives the protein CASSLGGEETQYF. V gene TRBV5-1 combines with J gene TRBJ2-5; a weak D match, TRBD2 (5 bases). CDR1 is SGHRS and CDR2 is YFSETQ in the germline V gene. Deletions cut 0 bases from V and 5 bases from J, with 8 bases between. This CDR3 has 13 amino acids.

The rearrangement joins TRBV18 to TRBJ1-2; no clear D gene. Germline values: CDR1 KGHSH, CDR2 LQKENI. V was trimmed by 0 bases and J by 5 bases, leaving 13 bases between them. The CDR3 covers 15 residues. CDR3: CASSPPQRAQYGYTF. Written as DNA, the CDR3 is TGTGCCAGCTCACCACCGCAGCGGGCTCAGTATGGCTACACCTTC.